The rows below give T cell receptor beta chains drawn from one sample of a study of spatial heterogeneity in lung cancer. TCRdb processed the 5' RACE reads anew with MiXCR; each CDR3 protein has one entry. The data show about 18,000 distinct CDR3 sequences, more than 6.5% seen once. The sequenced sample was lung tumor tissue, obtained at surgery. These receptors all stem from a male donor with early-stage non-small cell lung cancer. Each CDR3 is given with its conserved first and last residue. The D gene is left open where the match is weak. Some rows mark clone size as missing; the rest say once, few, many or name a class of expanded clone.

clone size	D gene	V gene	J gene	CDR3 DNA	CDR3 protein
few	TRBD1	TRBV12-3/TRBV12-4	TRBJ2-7	TGTGCCAGCAGCACCGGGACAGTCCAATACGAGCAGTACTTC	CASSTGTVQYEQYF
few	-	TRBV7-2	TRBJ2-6	TGTGCCAGCAGCCCGTCTGGGGCCAACGTCCTGACTTTC	CASSPSGANVLTF
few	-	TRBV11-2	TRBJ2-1	TGTGCCAGCAGCTTAGGTGGGGGCTACAGCTCCTACAATGAGCAGTTCTTC	CASSLGGGYSSYNEQFF
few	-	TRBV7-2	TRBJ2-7	TGTGCCAGCAGCACCAGAGCCTACGAGCAGTACTTC	CASSTRAYEQYF
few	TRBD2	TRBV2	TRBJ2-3	TGTGCCAGCAGTGTCGCAGCGGGGGGGCCAGATACGCAGTATTTT	CASSVAAGGPDTQYF
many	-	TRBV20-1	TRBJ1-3	TGCAGTGCTAGAGATGGCACGGTTGGAAACACCATATATTTT	CSARDGTVGNTIYF
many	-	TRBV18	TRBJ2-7	TGTGCCAGCTCACCTGGAGTTCCCGAGCAGTACTTC	CASSPGVPEQYF
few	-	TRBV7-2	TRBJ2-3	TGTGCCAGCAGCCCAGGGAAGGAGGATACGCAGTATTTT	CASSPGKEDTQYF
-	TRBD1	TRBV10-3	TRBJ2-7	TGTGCCTCGGCCCCCGGGACAGGGGGATACGAGCAGTACTTC	CASAPGTGGYEQYF
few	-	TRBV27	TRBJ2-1	TGTGCCAGCAGCTTCGGCTACAATGAGCAGTTCTTC	CASSFGYNEQFF
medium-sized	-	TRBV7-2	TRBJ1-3	TGTGCCAGCAGCTTTGCCGGGAAAATGGGAAACACCATATATTTT	CASSFAGKMGNTIYF
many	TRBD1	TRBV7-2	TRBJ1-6	TGTGCCAGCAGCGACCGACAGGGCTTGACACCCCTCCACTTT	CASSDRQGLTPLHF
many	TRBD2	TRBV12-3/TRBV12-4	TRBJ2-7	TGTGCCAGCAGTCCCGCCGGACTAGCGGGGAGTTTAGAGCAGTACTTC	CASSPAGLAGSLEQYF
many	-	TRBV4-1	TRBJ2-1	TGCGCCAGCAGCCCGCGGGTTGGCCACAATGAGCAGTTCTTC	CASSPRVGHNEQFF
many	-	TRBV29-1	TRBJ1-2	TGCAGCGCCCAGTTGCCAAATGAATATGGCTACACCTTC	CSAQLPNEYGYTF
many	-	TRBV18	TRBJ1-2	TGTGCCAGCTCACCAGGAGGAGGGCCCAAGCGGGGCTACACCTTC	CASSPGGGPKRGYTF
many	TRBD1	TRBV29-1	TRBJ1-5	TGCAGCGTTACCGGGACAGGGGGCAATCAGCCCCAGCATTTT	CSVTGTGGNQPQHF
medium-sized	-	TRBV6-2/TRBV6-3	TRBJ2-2	TGTGCCAGCAGAGATGGGGAGCTGTTTTTT	CASRDGELFF
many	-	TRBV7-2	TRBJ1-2	TGTGCCAGCAGCTTAGATGTGGGGCGCAGAGGAAATGGCTACACCTTC	CASSLDVGRRGNGYTF
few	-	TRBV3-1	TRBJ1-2	TGTGCCAGCAGCCAAGATCTTACAGGGTCCTTAAACTATGGCTACACCTTC	CASSQDLTGSLNYGYTF
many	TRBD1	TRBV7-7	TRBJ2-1	TGTGCTAGCAGCTTAGGACAGGGGGTCTACAATGAGCAGTTCTTC	CASSLGQGVYNEQFF
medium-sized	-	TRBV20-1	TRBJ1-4	TGCAGTGCTAGAGAGGGGGAAAAACTGTTTTTT	CSAREGEKLFF
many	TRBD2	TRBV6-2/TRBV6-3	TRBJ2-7	TGTGCCAGCAGTTACTCTAGCGGGGGAGCCTACGAGCAGTACTTC	CASSYSSGGAYEQYF
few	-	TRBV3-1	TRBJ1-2	TGTGCCAGCAGCCAATCAGTTGTTACAAACTATGGCTACACCTTC	CASSQSVVTNYGYTF
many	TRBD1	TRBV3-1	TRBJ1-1	TGTGCCAGCAGCCTAGGGACAGGGGACACTGAAGCTTTCTTT	CASSLGTGDTEAFF
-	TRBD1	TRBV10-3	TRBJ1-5	TGTGCCATCAGTGAGTCGGACAGGGGCGGTAATCAGCCCCAGCATTTT	CAISESDRGGNQPQHF
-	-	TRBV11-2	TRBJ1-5	TGTGCCAGCAGCTTACTGGACACCTCTAGCAATCAGCCCCAGCATTTT	CASSLLDTSSNQPQHF
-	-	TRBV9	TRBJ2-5	TGTGCCAGCTGCGTTGGAACAGGGTTTGGAGAGACCCAGTACTTC	CASCVGTGFGETQYF
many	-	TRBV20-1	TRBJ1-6	TGCAGTGCTAGAGATTACAGGGACAATTCACCCCTCCACTTT	CSARDYRDNSPLHF
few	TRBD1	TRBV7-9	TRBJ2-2	TGTGCCAGCAGCATGGACAGGGTCGGGGAGCTGTTTTTT	CASSMDRVGELFF
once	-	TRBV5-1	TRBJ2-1	TGCGCCAGCATCTTCTCGTCAAGTTACGGGAATAATGAGCAGTTCTTC	CASIFSSSYGNNEQFF
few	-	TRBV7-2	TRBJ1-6	TGTGCCAGCAGCCCCATGGGGGGGGCTTCGAATTCACCCCTCCACTTT	CASSPMGGASNSPLHF
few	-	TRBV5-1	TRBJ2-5	TGCGTCAGCGTCAAGCGGGTTGGAGAGACCCAGTACTTC	CVSVKRVGETQYF
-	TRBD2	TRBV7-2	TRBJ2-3	TGTGCCAGCAGCAGCGGGGGCATCACAGATACGCAGTATTTT	CASSSGGITDTQYF
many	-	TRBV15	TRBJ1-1	TGTGCCACCAGCAGACCACAGGGTCGAGGCGGCACTGAAGCTTTCTTT	CATSRPQGRGGTEAFF
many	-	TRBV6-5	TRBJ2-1	TGTGCCAGCAGTTACCGTTTAGCCTCCTACAATGAGCAGTTCTTC	CASSYRLASYNEQFF
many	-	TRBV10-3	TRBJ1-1	TGTGCATTGAGAAGGGGGGGCAGTGACACTGAAGCTTTCTTT	CALRRGGSDTEAFF
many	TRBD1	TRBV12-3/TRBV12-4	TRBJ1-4	TGTGCCAGCAGGGGAAGGACAGGGGGTTCTGCTAATGAAAAACTGTTTTTT	CASRGRTGGSANEKLFF
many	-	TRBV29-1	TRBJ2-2	TGCAGCGTTGAAGATTGGCAGGGAGACACCGGGGAGCTGTTTTTT	CSVEDWQGDTGELFF
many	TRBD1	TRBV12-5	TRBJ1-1	TGTGCTAGTGGTTTGGTAGTGACAGGGGACACTGAAGCTTTCTTT	CASGLVVTGDTEAFF
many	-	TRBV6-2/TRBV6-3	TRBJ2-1	TGTGCCAGCACCTCTACTCGTACAGGGAATGAGCAGTTCTTC	CASTSTRTGNEQFF
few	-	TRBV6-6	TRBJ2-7	TGTGCCAGCAGTCACAGGGAGAGTCACGAGCAGTACTTC	CASSHRESHEQYF
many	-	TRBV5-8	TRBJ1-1	TGTGCCAGCAGCTTTAATCTCGGGGGCAAGGGCACTGAAGCTTTCTTT	CASSFNLGGKGTEAFF
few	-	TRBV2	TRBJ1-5	TGTGCCAGCAGCCTAAGGGGGGGGCAGGTTCCAAATCAGCCCCAGCATTTT	CASSLRGGQVPNQPQHF
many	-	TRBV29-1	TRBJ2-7	TGCAGCGTGAGGGGGGGAATGGACTCCTACGAGCAGTACTTC	CSVRGGMDSYEQYF
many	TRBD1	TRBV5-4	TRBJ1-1	TGTGCCAGCAGCTTGGATCCGGGACAGGGATTTGTAGCTTTCTTT	CASSLDPGQGFVAFF
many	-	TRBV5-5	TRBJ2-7	TGTGCCAGCAGCTTGACCGGGACTCGAAGCTCCTACGAGCAGTACTTC	CASSLTGTRSSYEQYF
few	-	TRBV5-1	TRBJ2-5	TGCGCCAGCAGCTTGGGCCTGGCGGTAGCCCAAGAGACCCAGTACTTC	CASSLGLAVAQETQYF
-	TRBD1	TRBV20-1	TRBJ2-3	TGCAGTGCTAGAGTGAGGGGGCTTAGAGATACGCAGTATTTT	CSARVRGLRDTQYF
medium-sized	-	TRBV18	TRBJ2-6	TGTGCCAGCTCACCATCGCCAGGGGGGGCCAACGTCCTGACTTTC	CASSPSPGGANVLTF
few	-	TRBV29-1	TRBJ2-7	TGCAGCGTAAGAGTTGGGACAAACTCAAACGAGCAGTACTTC	CSVRVGTNSNEQYF